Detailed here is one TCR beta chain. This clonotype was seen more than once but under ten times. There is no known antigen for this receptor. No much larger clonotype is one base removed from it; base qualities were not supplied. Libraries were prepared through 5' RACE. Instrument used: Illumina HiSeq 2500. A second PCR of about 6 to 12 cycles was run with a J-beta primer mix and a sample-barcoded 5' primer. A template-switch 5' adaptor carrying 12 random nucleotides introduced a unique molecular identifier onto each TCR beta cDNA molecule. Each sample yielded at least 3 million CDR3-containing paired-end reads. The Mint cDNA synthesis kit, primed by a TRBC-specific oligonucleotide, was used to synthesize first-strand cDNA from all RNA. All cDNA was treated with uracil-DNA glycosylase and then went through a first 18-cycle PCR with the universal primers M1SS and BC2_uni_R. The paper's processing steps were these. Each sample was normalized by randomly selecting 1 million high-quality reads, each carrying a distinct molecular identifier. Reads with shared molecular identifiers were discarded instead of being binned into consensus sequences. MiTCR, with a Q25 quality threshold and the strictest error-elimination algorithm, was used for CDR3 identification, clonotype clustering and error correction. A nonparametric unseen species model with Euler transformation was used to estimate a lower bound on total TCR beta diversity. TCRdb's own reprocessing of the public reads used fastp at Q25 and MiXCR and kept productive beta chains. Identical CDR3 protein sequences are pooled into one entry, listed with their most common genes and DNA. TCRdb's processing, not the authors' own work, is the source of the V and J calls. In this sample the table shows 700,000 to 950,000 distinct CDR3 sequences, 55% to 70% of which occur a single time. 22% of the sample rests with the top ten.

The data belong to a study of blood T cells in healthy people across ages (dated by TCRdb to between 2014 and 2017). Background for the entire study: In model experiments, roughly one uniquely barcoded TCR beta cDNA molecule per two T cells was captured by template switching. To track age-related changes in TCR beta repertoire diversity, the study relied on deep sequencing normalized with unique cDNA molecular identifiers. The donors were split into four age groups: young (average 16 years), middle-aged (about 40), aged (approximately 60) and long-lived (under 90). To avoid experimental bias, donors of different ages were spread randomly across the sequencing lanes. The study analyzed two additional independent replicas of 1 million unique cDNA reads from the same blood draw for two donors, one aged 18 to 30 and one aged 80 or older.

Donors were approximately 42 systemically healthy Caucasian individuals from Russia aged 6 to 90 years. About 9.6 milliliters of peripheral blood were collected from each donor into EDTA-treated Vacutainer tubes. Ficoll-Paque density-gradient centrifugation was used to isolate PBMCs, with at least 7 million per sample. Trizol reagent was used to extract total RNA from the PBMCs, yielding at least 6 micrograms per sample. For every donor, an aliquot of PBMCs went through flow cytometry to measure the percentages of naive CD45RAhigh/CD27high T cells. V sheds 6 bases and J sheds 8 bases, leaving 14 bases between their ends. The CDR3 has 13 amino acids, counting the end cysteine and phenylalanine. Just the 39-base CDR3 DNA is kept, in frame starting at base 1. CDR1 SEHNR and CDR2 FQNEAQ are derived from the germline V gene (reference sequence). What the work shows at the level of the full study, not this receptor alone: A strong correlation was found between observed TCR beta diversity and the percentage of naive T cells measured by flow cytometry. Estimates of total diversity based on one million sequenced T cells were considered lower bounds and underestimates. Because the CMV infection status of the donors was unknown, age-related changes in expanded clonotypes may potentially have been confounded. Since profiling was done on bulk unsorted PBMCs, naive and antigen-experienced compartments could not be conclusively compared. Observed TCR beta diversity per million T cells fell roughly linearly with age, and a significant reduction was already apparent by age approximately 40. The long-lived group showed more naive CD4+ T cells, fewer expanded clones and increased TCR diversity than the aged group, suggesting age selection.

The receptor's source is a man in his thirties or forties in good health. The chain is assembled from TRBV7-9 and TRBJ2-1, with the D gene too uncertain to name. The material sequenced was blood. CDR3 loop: CASSQAGRDEQFF. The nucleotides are TGTGCCAGCAGTCAGGCAGGTCGGGATGAGCAGTTCTTC.